The TCR beta chain described here comes from a study of shared clonotypes between healthy human individuals. Study-wide points: Specimens sampled were limited to blood, with tissue repertoires likely differing. Sharing across four donors was highest in naive CD4 (roughly 5%) and lowest in memory CD8 (about 0.4%). Depth was large, yet rarefaction showed that sorted-subset sequencing was incomplete.

Profiled with immunoSEQ multiplex PCR; TCRdb holds only in-frame clones, not every one. Among 2 million to 2.5 million clones, about 90% were seen once, and the ten largest hold around 0.4%. Germline V lookup: CDR1 SGHTA, CDR2 FQGNSA. V lost 1 base to trimming and J lost 5 bases, with 12 bases between them. The CDR3 covers 14 residues. On this clone: The antigen remains unidentified.

This sequence originates from a young man in good health. Some clones in this sample may be carry-over from other donors' samples. Sequencing was done on a sample of naive CD4+ T cells from PBMCs. Subset defined: CD45RA+ positively selected. The chain recombines TRBV7-2 with TRBJ2-7; weak D call: TRBD2 (6 bases). CDR3 DNA: TGTGCCAGCAGCTTAGATAGGTCGGGGGACGAGCAGTACTTC. This gives the protein CASSLDRSGDEQYF.